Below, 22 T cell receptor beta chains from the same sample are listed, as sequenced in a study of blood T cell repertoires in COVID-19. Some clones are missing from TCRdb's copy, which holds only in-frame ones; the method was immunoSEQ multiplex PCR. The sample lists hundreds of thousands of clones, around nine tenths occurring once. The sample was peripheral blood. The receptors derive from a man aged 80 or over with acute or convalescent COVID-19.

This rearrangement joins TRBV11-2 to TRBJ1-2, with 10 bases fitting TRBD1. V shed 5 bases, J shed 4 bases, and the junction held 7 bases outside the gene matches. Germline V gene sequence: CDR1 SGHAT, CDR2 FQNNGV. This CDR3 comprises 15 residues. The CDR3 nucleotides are TGTGCCAGCAGCCCCAGGACAGGGGGAGGCTATGGCTACACCTTC. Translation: CASSPRTGGGYGYTF. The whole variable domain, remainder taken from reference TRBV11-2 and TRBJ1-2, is EAGVAQSPRYKIIEKRQSVAFWCNPISGHATLYWYQQILGQGPKLLIQFQNNGVVDDSQLPKDRFSAERLKGVDSTLKIQPAKLEDSAVYLCASSPRTGGGYGYTFGSGTRLTVV.

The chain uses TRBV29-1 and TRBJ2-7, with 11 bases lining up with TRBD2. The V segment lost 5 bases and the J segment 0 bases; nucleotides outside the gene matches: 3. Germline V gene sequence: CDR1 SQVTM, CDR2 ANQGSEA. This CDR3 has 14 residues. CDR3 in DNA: TGCAGCGTTTCCGGGACTAGCGGCTCCTACGAGCAGTACTTC. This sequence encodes CSVSGTSGSYEQYF.

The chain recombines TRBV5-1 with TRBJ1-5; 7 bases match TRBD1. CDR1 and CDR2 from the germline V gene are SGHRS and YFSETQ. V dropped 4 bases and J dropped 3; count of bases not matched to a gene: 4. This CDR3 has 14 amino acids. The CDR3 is CASSITGDNQPQHF. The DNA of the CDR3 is TGCGCCAGCAGCATTACAGGGGACAATCAGCCCCAGCATTTT.

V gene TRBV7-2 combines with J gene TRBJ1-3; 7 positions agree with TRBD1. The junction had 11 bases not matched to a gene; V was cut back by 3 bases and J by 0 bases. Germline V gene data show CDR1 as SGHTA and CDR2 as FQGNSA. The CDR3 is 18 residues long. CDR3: CASSFVGDSYFSGNTIYF. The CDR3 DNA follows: TGTGCCAGCAGCTTTGTCGGGGACAGCTACTTCTCTGGAAACACCATATATTTT.

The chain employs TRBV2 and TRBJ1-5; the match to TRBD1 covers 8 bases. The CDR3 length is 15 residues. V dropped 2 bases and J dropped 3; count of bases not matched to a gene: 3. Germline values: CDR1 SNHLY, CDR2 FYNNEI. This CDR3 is CASSEWGQVNQPQHF. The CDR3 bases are TGTGCCAGCAGTGAATGGGGACAGGTCAATCAGCCCCAGCATTTT.

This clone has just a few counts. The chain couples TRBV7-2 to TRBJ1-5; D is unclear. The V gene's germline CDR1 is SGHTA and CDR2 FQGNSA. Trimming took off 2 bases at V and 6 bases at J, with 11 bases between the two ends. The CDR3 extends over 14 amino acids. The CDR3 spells CASSLRAEGQPQHF. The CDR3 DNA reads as TGTGCCAGCAGCTTAAGGGCTGAGGGTCAGCCCCAGCATTTT.

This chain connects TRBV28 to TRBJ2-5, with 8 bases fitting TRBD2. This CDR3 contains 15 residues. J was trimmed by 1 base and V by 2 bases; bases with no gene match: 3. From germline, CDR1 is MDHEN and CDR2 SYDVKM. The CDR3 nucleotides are TGTGCCAGCAGTTTAACTAGCGGATTCCAAGAGACCCAGTACTTC. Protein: CASSLTSGFQETQYF. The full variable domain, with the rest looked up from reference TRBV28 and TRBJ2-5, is DVKVTQSSRYLVKRTGEKVFLECVQDMDHENMFWYRQDPGLGLRLIYFSYDVKMKEKGDIPEGYSVSREKKERFSLILESASTNQTSMYLCASSLTSGFQETQYFGPGTRLLVL.

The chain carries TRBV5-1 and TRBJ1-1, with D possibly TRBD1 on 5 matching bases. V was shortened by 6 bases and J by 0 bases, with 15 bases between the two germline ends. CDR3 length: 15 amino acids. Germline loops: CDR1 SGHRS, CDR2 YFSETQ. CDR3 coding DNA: TGCGCCAGCAACGCTTTGCCAGGGATGAACACTGAAGCTTTCTTT. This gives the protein CASNALPGMNTEAFF.

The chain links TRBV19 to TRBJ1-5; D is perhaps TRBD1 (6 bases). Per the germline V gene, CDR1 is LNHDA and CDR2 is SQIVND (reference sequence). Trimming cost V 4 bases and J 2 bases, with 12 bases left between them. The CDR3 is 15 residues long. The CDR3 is CASSNTGSRNQPQHF. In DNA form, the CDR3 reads TGTGCCAGTAGTAATACAGGGAGTCGCAATCAGCCCCAGCATTTT.

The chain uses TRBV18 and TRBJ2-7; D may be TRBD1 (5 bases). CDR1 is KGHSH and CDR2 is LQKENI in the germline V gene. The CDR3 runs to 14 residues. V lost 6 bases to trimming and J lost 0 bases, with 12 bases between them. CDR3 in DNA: TGTGCCAGCTCCGCCGACAGAGACTCCTACGAGCAGTACTTC. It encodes CASSADRDSYEQYF.

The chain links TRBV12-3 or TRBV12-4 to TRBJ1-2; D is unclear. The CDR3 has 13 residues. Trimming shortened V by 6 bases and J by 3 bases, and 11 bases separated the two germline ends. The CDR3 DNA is TGTGCCAGCAGCCCCGAGAGGGACTATGGCTACACCTTC. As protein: CASSPERDYGYTF.

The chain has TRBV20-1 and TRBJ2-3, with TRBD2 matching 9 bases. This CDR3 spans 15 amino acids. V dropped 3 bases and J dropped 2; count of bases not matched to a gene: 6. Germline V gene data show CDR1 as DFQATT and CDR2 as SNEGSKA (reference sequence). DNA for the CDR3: TGCAGTGCTAGTCGACTAGCGGACCCCACAGATACGCAGTATTTT. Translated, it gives CSASRLADPTDTQYF.

The CDR3 nucleotides read TGCAGCGTTGAAGTTCAGGGTGATCGACTGTTTTTT. Amino acid sequence: CSVEVQGDRLFF. The chain recombines TRBV29-1 with TRBJ1-4; D is perhaps TRBD1 (5 bases). The V gene lost 1 base and the J gene lost 13 bases, with 13 bases spanning the gap. This CDR3 has 12 residues. CDR1 is SQVTM and CDR2 is ANQGSEA in the germline V gene.

This chain's CDR3 is CARGRAGPTDTQYF. CDR3 DNA sequence: TGCGCCAGGGGGAGAGCGGGACCCACAGATACGCAGTATTTT. The chain combines TRBV5-1 with TRBJ2-3, with 7 bases matching TRBD2. Germline V CDR1 and CDR2: SGHRS, YFSETQ. V shed 8 bases and J 2 bases; nucleotides not matched to a gene: 8. This CDR3 region has 14 residues.

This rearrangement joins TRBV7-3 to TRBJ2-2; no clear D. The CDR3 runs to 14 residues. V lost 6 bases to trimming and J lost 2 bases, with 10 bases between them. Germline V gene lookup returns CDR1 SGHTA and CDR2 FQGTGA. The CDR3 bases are TGTGCCAGCAGTCCTAGTCCTAACACCGGGGAGCTGTTTTTT. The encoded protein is CASSPSPNTGELFF.

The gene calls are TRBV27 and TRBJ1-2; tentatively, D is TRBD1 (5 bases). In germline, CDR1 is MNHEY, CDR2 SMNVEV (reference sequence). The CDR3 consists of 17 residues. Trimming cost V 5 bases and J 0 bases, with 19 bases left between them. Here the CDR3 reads CASSPHRGRGANYGYTF. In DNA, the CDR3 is TGTGCCAGCAGTCCCCATCGCGGACGGGGGGCTAACTATGGCTACACCTTC.

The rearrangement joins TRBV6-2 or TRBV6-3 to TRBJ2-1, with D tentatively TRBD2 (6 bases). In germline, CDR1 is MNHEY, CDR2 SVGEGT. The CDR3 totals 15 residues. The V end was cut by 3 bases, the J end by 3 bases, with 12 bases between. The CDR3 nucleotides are TGTGCCAGCAGTTATAGCGGAGCCTTCTACAATGAGCAGTTCTTC. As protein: CASSYSGAFYNEQFF.

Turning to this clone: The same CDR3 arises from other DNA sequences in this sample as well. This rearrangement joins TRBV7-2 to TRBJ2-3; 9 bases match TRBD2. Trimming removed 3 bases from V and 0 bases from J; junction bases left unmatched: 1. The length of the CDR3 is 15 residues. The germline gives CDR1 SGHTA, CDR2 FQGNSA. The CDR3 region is CASSLTSGSTDTQYF. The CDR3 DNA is TGTGCCAGCAGCTTGACTAGCGGCAGCACAGATACGCAGTATTTT.

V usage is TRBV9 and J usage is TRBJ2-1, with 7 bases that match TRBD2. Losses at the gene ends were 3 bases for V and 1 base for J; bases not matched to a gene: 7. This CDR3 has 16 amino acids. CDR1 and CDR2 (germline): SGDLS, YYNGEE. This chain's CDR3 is CASSALLARSYNEQFF. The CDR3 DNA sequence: TGTGCCAGCAGCGCCCTACTAGCGAGGTCCTACAATGAGCAGTTCTTC.

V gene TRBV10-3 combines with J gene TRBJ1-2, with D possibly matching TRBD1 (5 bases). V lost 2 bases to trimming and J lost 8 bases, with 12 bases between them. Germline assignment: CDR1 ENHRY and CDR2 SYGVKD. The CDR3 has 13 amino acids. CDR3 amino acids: CAISEAGDSGYTF. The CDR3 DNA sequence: TGTGCCATCAGTGAGGCAGGAGACAGCGGCTACACCTTC.

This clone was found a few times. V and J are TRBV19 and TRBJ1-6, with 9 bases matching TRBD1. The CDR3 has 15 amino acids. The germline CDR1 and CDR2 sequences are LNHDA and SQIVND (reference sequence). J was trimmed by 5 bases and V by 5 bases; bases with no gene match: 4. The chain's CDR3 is CASSDDRGDNSPLHF. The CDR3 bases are TGTGCCAGTAGTGACGACAGGGGGGATAATTCACCCCTCCACTTT. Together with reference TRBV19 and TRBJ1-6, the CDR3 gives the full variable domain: DGGITQSPKYLFRKEGQNVTLSCEQNLNHDAMYWYRQDPGQGLRLIYYSQIVNDFQKGDIAEGYSVSREKKESFPLTVTSAQKNPTAFYLCASSDDRGDNSPLHFGNGTRLTVT.

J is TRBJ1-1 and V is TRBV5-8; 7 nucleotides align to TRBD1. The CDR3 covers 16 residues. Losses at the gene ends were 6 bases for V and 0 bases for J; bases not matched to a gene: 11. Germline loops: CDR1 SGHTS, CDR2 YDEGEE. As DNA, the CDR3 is TGTGCCAGCAACACTCTAAAGGGACAGATGAACACTGAAGCTTTCTTT. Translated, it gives CASNTLKGQMNTEAFF.